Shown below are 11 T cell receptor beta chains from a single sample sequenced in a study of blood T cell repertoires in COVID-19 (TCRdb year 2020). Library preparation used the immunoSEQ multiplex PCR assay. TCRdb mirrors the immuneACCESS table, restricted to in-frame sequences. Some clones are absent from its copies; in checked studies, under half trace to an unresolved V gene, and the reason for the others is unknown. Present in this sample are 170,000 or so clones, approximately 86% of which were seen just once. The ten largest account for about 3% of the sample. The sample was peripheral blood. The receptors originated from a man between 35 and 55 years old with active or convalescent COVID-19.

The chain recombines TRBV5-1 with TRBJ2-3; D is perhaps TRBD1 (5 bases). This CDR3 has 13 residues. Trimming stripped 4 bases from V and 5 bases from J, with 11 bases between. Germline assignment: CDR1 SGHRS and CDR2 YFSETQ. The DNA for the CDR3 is TGCGCCAGCAGCATGACAGTTGTAGATACGCAGTATTTT. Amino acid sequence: CASSMTVVDTQYF.

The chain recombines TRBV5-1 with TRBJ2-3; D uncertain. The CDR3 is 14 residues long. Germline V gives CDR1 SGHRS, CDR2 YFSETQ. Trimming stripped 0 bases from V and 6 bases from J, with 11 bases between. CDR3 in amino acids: CASSLDLQMDTQYF. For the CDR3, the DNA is TGCGCCAGCAGCTTGGATCTGCAGATGGATACGCAGTATTTT.

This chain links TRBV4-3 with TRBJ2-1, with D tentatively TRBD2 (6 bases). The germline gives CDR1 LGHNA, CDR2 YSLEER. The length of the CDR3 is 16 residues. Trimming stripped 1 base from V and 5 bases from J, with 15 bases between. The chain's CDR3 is CASSQVGGVPNNEQFF. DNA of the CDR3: TGCGCCAGCAGCCAAGTAGGAGGGGTACCCAACAATGAGCAGTTCTTC.

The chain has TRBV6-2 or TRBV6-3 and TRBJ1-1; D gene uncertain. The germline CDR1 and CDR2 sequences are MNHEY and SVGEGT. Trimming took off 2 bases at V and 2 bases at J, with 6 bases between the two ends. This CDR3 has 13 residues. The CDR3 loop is CASSYTTNTEAFF. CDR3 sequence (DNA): TGTGCCAGCAGTTACACCACTAACACTGAAGCTTTCTTT.

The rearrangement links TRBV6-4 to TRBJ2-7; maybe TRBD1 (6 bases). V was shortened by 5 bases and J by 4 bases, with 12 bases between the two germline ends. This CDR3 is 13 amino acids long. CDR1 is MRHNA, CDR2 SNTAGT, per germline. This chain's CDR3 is CASSPDSLYEQYF. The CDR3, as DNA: TGTGCCAGCAGTCCGGACAGCCTGTACGAGCAGTACTTC.

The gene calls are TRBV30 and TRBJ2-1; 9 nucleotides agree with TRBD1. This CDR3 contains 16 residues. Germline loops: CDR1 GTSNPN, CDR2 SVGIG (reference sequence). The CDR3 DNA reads TGTGCATCCTTTCGCACCGGGACAGGGAGCTTCAATGAGCAGTTCTTC. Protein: CASFRTGTGSFNEQFF. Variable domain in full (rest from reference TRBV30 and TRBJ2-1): SQTIHQWPATLVQPVGSPLSLECTVEGTSNPNLYWYRQAAGRGLQLLFYSVGIGQISSEVPQNLSASRPQDRQFILSSKKLLLSDSGFYLCASFRTGTGSFNEQFFGPGTRLTVL.

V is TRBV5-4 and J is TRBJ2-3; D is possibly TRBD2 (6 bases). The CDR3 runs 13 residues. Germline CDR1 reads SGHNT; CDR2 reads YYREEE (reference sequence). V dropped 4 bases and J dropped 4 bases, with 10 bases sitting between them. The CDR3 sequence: CASSTSGADTQYF. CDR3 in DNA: TGTGCCAGCAGCACTTCGGGGGCAGATACGCAGTATTTT.

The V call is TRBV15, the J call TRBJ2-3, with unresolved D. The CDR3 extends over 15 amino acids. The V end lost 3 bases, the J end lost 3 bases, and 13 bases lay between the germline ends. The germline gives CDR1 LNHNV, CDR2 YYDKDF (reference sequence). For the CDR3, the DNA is TGTGCCACCAGCAGCAAAGGCTACAGTACAGATACGCAGTATTTT. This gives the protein CATSSKGYSTDTQYF.

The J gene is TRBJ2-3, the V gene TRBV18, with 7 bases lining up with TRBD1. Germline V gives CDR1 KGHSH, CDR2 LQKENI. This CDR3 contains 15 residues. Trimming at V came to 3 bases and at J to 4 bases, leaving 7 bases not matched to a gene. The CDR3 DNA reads TGTGCCAGCTCACCCCGACAGGGCCCCCCAGATACGCAGTATTTT. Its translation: CASSPRQGPPDTQYF.

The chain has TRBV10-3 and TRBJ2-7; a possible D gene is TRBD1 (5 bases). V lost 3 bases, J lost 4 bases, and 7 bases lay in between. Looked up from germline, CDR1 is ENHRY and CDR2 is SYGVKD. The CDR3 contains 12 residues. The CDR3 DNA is TGTGCCATCAGTGACAAGGGGTACGAGCAGTACTTC. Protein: CAISDKGYEQYF.

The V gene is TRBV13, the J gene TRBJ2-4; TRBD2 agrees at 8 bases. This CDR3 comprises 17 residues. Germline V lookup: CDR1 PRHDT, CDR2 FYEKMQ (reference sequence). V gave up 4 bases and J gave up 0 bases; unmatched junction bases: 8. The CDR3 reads CASSSGGLGLAKNIQYF. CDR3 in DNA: TGTGCCAGCAGCTCGGGGGGACTAGGACTAGCCAAAAACATTCAGTACTTC.